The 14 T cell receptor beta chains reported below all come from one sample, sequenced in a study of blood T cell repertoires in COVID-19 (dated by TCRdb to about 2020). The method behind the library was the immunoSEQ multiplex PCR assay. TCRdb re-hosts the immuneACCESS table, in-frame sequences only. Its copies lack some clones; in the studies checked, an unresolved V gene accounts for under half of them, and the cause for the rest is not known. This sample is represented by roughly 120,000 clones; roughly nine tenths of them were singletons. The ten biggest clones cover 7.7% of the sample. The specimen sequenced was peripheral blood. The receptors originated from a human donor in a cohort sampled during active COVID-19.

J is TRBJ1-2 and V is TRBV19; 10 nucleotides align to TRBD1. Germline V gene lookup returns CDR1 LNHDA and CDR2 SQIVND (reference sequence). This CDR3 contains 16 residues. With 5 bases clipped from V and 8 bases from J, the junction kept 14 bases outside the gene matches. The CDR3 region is CASSVAIPGQGNGYTF. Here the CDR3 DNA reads TGTGCCAGTAGTGTCGCCATCCCGGGACAGGGGAACGGCTACACCTTC.

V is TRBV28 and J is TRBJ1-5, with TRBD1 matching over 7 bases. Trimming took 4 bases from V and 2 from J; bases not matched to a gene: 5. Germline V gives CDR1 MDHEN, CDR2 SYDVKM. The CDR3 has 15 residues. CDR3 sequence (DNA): TGTGCCAGCAGTTCCGGACAGGTTGGCAATCAGCCCCAGCATTTT. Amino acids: CASSSGQVGNQPQHF.

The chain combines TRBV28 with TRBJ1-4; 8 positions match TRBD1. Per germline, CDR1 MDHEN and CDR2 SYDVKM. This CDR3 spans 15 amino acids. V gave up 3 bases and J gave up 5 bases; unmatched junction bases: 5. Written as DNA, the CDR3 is TGTGCCAGCAGTTTCCCCCGGACAGGGAATGAAAAACTGTTTTTT. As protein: CASSFPRTGNEKLFF.

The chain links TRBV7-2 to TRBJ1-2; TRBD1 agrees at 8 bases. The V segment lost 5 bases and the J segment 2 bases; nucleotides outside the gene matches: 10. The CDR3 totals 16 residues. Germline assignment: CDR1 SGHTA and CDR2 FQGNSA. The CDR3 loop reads CASSPQPRTGNYGYTF. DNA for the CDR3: TGTGCCAGCAGCCCACAACCACGGACAGGGAACTATGGCTACACCTTC.

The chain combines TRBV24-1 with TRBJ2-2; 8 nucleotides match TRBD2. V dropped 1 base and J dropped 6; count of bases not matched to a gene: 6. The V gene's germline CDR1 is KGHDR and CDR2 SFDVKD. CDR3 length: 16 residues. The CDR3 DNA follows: TGTGCCACCAGTGATTTCGAGGCGGGAGGCGCCGGGGAGCTGTTTTTT. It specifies CATSDFEAGGAGELFF.

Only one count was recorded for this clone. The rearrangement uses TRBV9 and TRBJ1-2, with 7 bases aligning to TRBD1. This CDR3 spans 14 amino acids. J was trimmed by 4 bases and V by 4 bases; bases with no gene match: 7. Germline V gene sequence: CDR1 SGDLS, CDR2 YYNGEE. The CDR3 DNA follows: TGTGCCAGCAGCTCACCGGACAGGCCCTATGGCTACACCTTC. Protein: CASSSPDRPYGYTF. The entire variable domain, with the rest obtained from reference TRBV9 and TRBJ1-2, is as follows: DSGVTQTPKHLITATGQRVTLRCSPRSGDLSVYWYQQSLDQGLQFLIQYYNGEERAKGNILERFSAQQFPDLHSELNLSSLELGDSALYFCASSSPDRPYGYTFGSGTRLTVV.

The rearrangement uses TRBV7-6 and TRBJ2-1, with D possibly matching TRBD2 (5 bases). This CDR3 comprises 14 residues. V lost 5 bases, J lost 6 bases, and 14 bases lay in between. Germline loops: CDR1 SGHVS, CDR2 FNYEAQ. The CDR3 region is CASSPGVLANEQFF. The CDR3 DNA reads TGTGCCAGCAGCCCCGGGGTATTGGCCAATGAGCAGTTCTTC. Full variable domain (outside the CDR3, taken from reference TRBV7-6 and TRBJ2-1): GAGVSQSPRYKVTKRGQDVALRCDPISGHVSLYWYRQALGQGPEFLTYFNYEAQQDKSGLPNDRFSAERPEGSISTLTIQRTEQRDSAMYRCASSPGVLANEQFFGPGTRLTVL.

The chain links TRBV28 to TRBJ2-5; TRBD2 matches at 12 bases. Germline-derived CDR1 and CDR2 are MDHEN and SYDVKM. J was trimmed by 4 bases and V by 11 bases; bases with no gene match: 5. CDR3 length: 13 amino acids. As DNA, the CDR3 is TGTGCCGGTTTGACTAGCGGGGGAGAGACCCAGTACTTC. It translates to CAGLTSGGETQYF.

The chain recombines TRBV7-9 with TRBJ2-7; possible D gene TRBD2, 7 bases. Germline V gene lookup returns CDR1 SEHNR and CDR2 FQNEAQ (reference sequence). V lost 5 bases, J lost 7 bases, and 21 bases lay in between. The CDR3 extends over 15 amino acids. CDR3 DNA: TGTGCCAGCAGCCCGAGGGGGGGGCCACAGCGGGAGCAGTACTTC. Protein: CASSPRGGPQREQYF. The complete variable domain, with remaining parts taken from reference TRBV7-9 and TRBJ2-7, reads DTGVSQNPRHKITKRGQNVTFRCDPISEHNRLYWYRQTLGQGPEFLTYFQNEAQLEKSRLLSDRFSAERPKGSFSTLEIQRTEQGDSAMYLCASSPRGGPQREQYFGPGTRLTVT.

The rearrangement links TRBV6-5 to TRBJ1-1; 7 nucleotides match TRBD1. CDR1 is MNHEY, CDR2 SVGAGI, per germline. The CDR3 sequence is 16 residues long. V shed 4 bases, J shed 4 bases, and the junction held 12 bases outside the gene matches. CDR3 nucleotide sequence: TGTGCCAGCAGTTCCTCCCCGAGACAGGGAGTCACTGAAGCTTTCTTT. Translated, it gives CASSSSPRQGVTEAFF.

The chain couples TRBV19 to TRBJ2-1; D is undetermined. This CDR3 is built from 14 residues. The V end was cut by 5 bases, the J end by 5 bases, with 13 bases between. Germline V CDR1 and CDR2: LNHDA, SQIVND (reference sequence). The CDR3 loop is CASSPNTYNNEQFF. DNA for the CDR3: TGTGCCAGTAGTCCCAACACATACAACAATGAGCAGTTCTTC.

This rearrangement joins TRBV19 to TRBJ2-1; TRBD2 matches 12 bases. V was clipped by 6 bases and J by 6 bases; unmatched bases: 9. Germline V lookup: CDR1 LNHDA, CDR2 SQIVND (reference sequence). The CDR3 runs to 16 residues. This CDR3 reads CASSTGTSGSRNEQFF. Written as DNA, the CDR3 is TGTGCCAGTAGCACCGGGACTAGCGGGTCTCGCAATGAGCAGTTCTTC.

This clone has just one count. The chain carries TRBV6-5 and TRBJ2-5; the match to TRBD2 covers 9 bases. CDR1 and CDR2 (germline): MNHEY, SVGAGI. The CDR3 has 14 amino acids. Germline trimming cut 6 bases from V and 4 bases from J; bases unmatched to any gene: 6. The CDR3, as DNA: TGTGCCAGCAGGATGGCGGGAGGGGGAGAGACCCAGTACTTC. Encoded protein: CASRMAGGGETQYF.

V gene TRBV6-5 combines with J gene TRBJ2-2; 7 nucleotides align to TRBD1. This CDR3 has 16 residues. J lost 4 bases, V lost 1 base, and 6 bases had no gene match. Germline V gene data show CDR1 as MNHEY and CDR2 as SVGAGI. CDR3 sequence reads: CASSYFWTGPTGELFF. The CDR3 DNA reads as TGTGCCAGCAGTTACTTTTGGACAGGTCCCACCGGGGAGCTGTTTTTT.